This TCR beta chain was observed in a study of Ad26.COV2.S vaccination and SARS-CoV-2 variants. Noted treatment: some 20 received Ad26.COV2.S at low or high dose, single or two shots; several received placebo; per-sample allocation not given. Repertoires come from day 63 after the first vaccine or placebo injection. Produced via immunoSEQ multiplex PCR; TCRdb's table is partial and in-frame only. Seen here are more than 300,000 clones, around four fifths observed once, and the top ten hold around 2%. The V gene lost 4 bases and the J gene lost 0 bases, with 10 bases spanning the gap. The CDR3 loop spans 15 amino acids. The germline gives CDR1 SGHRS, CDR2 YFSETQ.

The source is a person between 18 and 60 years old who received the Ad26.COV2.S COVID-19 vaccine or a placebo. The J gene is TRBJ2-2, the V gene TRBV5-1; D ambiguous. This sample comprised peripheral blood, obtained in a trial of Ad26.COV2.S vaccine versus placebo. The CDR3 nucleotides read TGCGCCAGCAGCCTTAGTGAAACGAACACCGGGGAGCTGTTTTTT. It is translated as CASSLSETNTGELFF.